This T cell receptor (beta chain) was identified during a study of CD8 T cells in ankylosing spondylitis. Study results and limitations: What appeared characteristic of ankylosing spondylitis blood was a TCR beta motif of under 10 highly homologous variants.

Quantitative 5'-RACE with molecular barcodes produced the TCR beta libraries. MiXCR was run by TCRdb on the 5' RACE reads, yielding one entry per CDR3 protein. The sample lists approximately 110,000 distinct CDR3 sequences, 24% occurring once. This clonotype was found many times. Its cognate antigen is unknown. The CDR3 sequence is 16 residues long. Germline loops: CDR1 KGHDR, CDR2 SFDVKD. Trimming took 4 bases from V and 1 from J; bases not matched to a gene: 4. Sequencing was carried out using synovial fluid, either unsorted or a sorted T cell fraction (not recorded which). The chain links TRBV24-1 to TRBJ1-5; 9 bases fit TRBD1. This TCR derives from a male donor with ankylosing spondylitis. The CDR3 sequence: CATSDADRGSNQPQHF. The CDR3 coding sequence is TGTGCCACCAGTGACGCGGACAGGGGAAGCAATCAGCCCCAGCATTTT.